This T cell receptor beta chain was sequenced for a study of blood T cell repertoires in COVID-19. Study-wide background: Samples came from the United States, Italy and Spain, spanning acute and convalescent COVID-19. PBMCs, B-cell-depleted T cells, or T cells were the source of the cDNA or gDNA that made up the material.

Seattle enrolled patients during active infection and tracked them longitudinally. Authors' data handling: Estimation of nucleated cell counts relied on the amplification of reference gene primers. Sequenced by immunoSEQ multiplex PCR; TCRdb stores in-frame clones only, minus some. V and J calls and clone size come straight from that table; D and trimming were deduced from the DNA. The sample records fewer than 150,000 clones, more than 80% being singletons. This CDR3 spans 16 amino acids. CDR1 and CDR2 (germline): KGHSH, LQKENI. The V gene lost 1 base and the J gene lost 4 bases, with 16 bases spanning the gap.

This TCR was recovered from a woman between 55 and 75 years old with COVID-19, enrolled during active disease. The rearrangement joins TRBV18 to TRBJ1-2; D ambiguous. Sequencing was done on a sample of peripheral blood. The CDR3, as DNA: TGTGCCAGCTCACCACAAGACCCCCGGGAAGGCTATGGCTACACCTTC. Translating gives CASSPQDPREGYGYTF.